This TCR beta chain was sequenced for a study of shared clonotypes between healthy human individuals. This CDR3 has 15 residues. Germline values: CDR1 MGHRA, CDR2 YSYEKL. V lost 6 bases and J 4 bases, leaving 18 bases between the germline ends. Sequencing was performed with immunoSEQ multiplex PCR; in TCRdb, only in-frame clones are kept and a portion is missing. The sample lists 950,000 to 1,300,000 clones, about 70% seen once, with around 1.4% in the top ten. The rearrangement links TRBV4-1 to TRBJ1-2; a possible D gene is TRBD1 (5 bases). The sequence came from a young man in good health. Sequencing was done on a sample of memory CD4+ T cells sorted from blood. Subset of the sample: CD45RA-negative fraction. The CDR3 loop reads CASSGDGPGVYGYTF. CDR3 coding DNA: TGCGCCAGCAGTGGGGACGGACCCGGTGTCTATGGCTACACCTTC.